The 27 T cell receptor beta chains below come from one sample, sequenced in a study of blood T cell repertoires in COVID-19. Method: immunoSEQ multiplex PCR; TCRdb's copy keeps in-frame clones and lacks some. The sample gives roughly 170,000 clones, about 86% of which show up once; 3.6% is in the top ten. The sequencing sample was made of PBMCs or T cells enriched from blood (not recorded which). The receptors were sampled from a woman aged 45-65 years in a cohort exposed to, infected with or recovered from COVID-19 (not recorded which).

The chain couples TRBV5-4 to TRBJ1-6; D ambiguous. The V end lost 5 bases, the J end lost 8 bases, and 14 bases lay between the germline ends. The CDR3 loop spans 14 amino acids. Germline assignment: CDR1 SGHNT and CDR2 YYREEE (reference sequence). The CDR3 region has the DNA TGTGCCAGCAGGATGGACTTATGGGATTCACCCCTCCACTTT. Translating gives CASRMDLWDSPLHF. The whole variable domain, filled in from reference TRBV5-4 and TRBJ1-6, reads ETGVTQSPTHLIKTRGQQVTLRCSSQSGHNTVSWYQQALGQGPQFIFQYYREEENGRGNFPPRFSGLQFPNYSSELNVNALELDDSALYLCASRMDLWDSPLHFGNGTRLTVT.

The chain has TRBV3-1 (or the pseudogene TRBV3-2) and TRBJ1-1, with TRBD1 identical over 8 bases. With 1 base clipped from V and 0 bases from J, the junction kept 10 bases outside the gene matches. The V gene's germline CDR1 is LGHDT and CDR2 YNNKEL (reference sequence). This CDR3 is built from 18 residues. The CDR3 DNA is TGTGCCAGCAGCCAAGCCGGCGCCAGGGGGCTTTTGAACACTGAAGCTTTCTTT. The encoded protein is CASSQAGARGLLNTEAFF.

This clone came up many times. The V gene is TRBV5-1, the J gene TRBJ2-1, with a tentative D call TRBD1 (8 bases). The CDR3 has 15 amino acids. Germline CDR1 reads SGHRS; CDR2 reads YFSETQ. Trimming took off 10 bases at V and 5 bases at J, with 22 bases between the two ends. CDR3 bases: TGCGCCGCGGGAGTGGGGGACAGGACCAACAATGAGCAGTTCTTC. It yields the protein CAAGVGDRTNNEQFF.

This clone showed up just once. The chain combines TRBV27 with TRBJ2-2; D uncertain. V was trimmed by 1 base and J by 6 bases, leaving 15 bases between them. Germline CDR1 and CDR2: MNHEY and SMNVEV (reference sequence). The CDR3 runs to 16 residues. The CDR3 reads CASSLFAAREAGELFF. In nucleotides, the CDR3 is TGTGCCAGCAGTTTATTTGCGGCGCGAGAAGCCGGGGAGCTGTTTTTT.

This clone has a count of ten or more. The chain recombines TRBV7-8 with TRBJ2-7; 8 bases align to TRBD1. This CDR3 spans 14 amino acids. Germline CDR1 and CDR2: SGHVS and FQNEAQ. V dropped 3 bases and J dropped 1; count of bases not matched to a gene: 2. CDR3 bases: TGTGCCAGCAGCTTGGGACAGGAGTCCTACGAGCAGTACTTC. Its protein product is CASSLGQESYEQYF.

This clone was counted once. The chain combines TRBV28 with TRBJ1-2; 9 bases are a match to TRBD1. CDR3 length: 14 amino acids. J gave up 8 bases and V 5 bases, and 9 bases lay outside the gene matches. Germline CDR1 and CDR2: MDHEN and SYDVKM. The chain's CDR3 is CASSNQGQGIGYTF. The CDR3 nucleotides read TGTGCCAGCAGTAACCAAGGACAGGGGATCGGCTACACCTTC.

The chain has TRBV6-5 and TRBJ2-3, with TRBD1 as a possible D gene (5 bases). The CDR3 extends over 15 amino acids. V lost 6 bases to trimming and J lost 1 base, with 14 bases between them. The germline gives CDR1 MNHEY, CDR2 SVGAGI. As DNA, the CDR3 is TGTGCCAGCAGCTACAGGAGCCGGGGCACAGATACGCAGTATTTT. Amino acid sequence: CASSYRSRGTDTQYF.

The chain carries TRBV4-3 and TRBJ1-2; tentative D call: TRBD1 (5 bases). The CDR3 is 15 amino acids. CDR1 and CDR2 (germline): LGHNA, YSLEER. Trimming left V 2 bases short and J 2 bases short, with 12 bases between. The CDR3 region has the DNA TGCGCCAGCAGCCAAACGTTGGGGGGGAACTATGGCTACACCTTC. Its protein is CASSQTLGGNYGYTF.

V and J are TRBV28 and TRBJ2-1, with 9 bases fitting TRBD2. The CDR3 sequence is 13 residues long. The germline gives CDR1 MDHEN, CDR2 SYDVKM. J was trimmed by 10 bases and V by 3 bases; bases with no gene match: 4. CDR3 DNA: TGTGCCAGCAGTTTCGGGCTAGCGGGGGAGCAGTTCTTC. Amino acids: CASSFGLAGEQFF.

The gene calls are TRBV5-6 and TRBJ1-1; 8 bases agree with TRBD1. Germline V gives CDR1 SGHDT, CDR2 YYEEEE. This CDR3 is built from 16 residues. Trimming removed 0 bases from V and 7 bases from J; junction bases left unmatched: 11. The CDR3 sequence is CASSLESPRGQIEAFF. The CDR3, as DNA: TGTGCCAGCAGCTTGGAGAGTCCCAGGGGGCAAATTGAAGCTTTCTTT.

V usage is TRBV19 and J usage is TRBJ1-1; unclear D gene. Germline V CDR1 and CDR2: LNHDA, SQIVND (reference sequence). The ends were cut back, 3 bases at V and 0 bases at J, with 5 bases in the middle. This CDR3 contains 13 residues. The CDR3 region is CASSISVNTEAFF. The DNA of the CDR3 is TGTGCCAGTAGTATCTCAGTGAACACTGAAGCTTTCTTT.

The rearrangement links TRBV5-6 to TRBJ1-1, with 9 bases identical to TRBD1. Germline lookup yields CDR1 SGHDT and CDR2 YYEEEE. V lost 2 bases and J lost 8; bases outside the gene matches: 16. The CDR3 has 17 residues. Here the CDR3 reads CASSFATGTGLRWEAFF. CDR3 DNA sequence: TGTGCCAGCAGCTTTGCGACCGGGACAGGGCTTCGCTGGGAAGCTTTCTTT.

Here the CDR3 DNA reads TGTGCCAGCAGCCAACCCCTCGGGACTGCAGGTTACGAGCAGTACTTC. It is translated as CASSQPLGTAGYEQYF. This chain joins TRBV3-1 (or the pseudogene TRBV3-2) and TRBJ2-7, with D possibly TRBD2 on 6 matching bases. V was trimmed by 2 bases and J by 4 bases, leaving 18 bases between them. The germline gives CDR1 LGHDT, CDR2 YNNKEL (reference sequence). The CDR3 covers 16 residues.

The V call is TRBV28, the J call TRBJ1-2, with 7 positions matching TRBD1. V was pared by 4 bases and J by 4 bases, with 9 bases of the junction left unmatched. This CDR3 comprises 15 residues. CDR1 is MDHEN and CDR2 is SYDVKM in the germline V gene. Here the CDR3 DNA reads TGTGCCAGCAGTTCACGGGACAGTTTTTCCTATGGCTACACCTTC. Its translation: CASSSRDSFSYGYTF.

The chain employs TRBV30 and TRBJ2-1; the D is unclear. The CDR3 loop spans 15 amino acids. In germline, CDR1 is GTSNPN, CDR2 SVGIG (reference sequence). Trimming took off 0 bases at V and 0 bases at J, with 9 bases between the two ends. The CDR3 loop reads CAWSVRSLSYNEQFF. CDR3 nucleotides: TGTGCCTGGAGTGTACGGTCCCTCTCCTACAATGAGCAGTTCTTC.

J is TRBJ2-7 and V is TRBV2; 7 positions match TRBD1. Germline CDR1 is SNHLY and CDR2 is FYNNEI. V lost 1 base and J lost 4; bases outside the gene matches: 1. The CDR3 runs to 13 residues. DNA for the CDR3: TGTGCCAGCAGTGAAGGGACAGGATACGAGCAGTACTTC. Its translation is CASSEGTGYEQYF.

This chain connects TRBV5-6 to TRBJ2-7; 9 bases map to TRBD2. Germline-derived CDR1 and CDR2 are SGHDT and YYEEEE. The CDR3 totals 15 residues. The ends lost 4 bases at V and 4 bases at J; junction bases unmatched: 9. CDR3 sequence: CASSQRRGGLYEQYF. CDR3 in DNA: TGTGCCAGCAGCCAACGGCGGGGGGGCCTTTACGAGCAGTACTTC.

The chain combines TRBV9 with TRBJ1-2; 8 bases fit TRBD1. V was clipped by 0 bases and J by 0 bases; unmatched bases: 4. The CDR3 spans 16 residues. From germline, CDR1 is SGDLS and CDR2 YYNGEE. CDR3 sequence reads: CASSVAGTGSNYGYTF. For the CDR3, the DNA is TGTGCCAGCAGCGTAGCTGGGACAGGATCTAACTATGGCTACACCTTC.

This chain uses TRBV11-1 with TRBJ2-1; D is undetermined. With 2 bases removed from V and 9 bases from J, the gap between germline ends came to 14 bases. The CDR3 has 14 residues. Germline loops: CDR1 SGHAT, CDR2 FQDESV (reference sequence). The CDR3 DNA reads TGTGCCAGCAGCTTAAGCCGGCTAGATAGTGAGCAGTTCTTC. It specifies CASSLSRLDSEQFF.

V is TRBV11-3 and J is TRBJ2-6, with 9 bases that match TRBD1. Trimming took 0 bases from V and 0 from J; bases not matched to a gene: 6. This CDR3 spans 19 amino acids. The germline V gene encodes CDR1 SGHNT and CDR2 YENEEA. In DNA form, the CDR3 reads TGTGCCAGCAGCTTAGAGACAGGGGGTATGGACTCTGGGGCCAACGTCCTGACTTTC. This codes for CASSLETGGMDSGANVLTF.

The V gene is TRBV12-3 or TRBV12-4, the J gene TRBJ1-1, with TRBD1 as a possible D gene (5 bases). Deletions cut 5 bases from V and 5 bases from J, with 12 bases between. CDR3 length equals 13 residues. The CDR3 here is CASSPRVSTEAFF. As DNA, the CDR3 is TGTGCCAGCAGTCCCAGGGTGAGTACTGAAGCTTTCTTT.

The rearrangement uses TRBV30 and TRBJ2-7; 12 nucleotides align to TRBD2. Trimming took 1 base from V and 3 from J; bases not matched to a gene: 1. CDR1 and CDR2 from the germline V gene are GTSNPN and SVGIG (reference sequence). This CDR3 has 14 amino acids. CDR3 in DNA: TGTGCCTGGAGTGGGACTAGCGGGGTCTACGAGCAGTACTTC. Protein product: CAWSGTSGVYEQYF.

The V and J genes are TRBV7-9 and TRBJ2-7, with TRBD2 matching over 9 bases. CDR1 and CDR2 (germline): SEHNR, FQNEAQ (reference sequence). The CDR3 contains 16 residues. The trim removed 0 bases at V and 0 bases at J, leaving 3 bases unmatched. The CDR3 region is CASSLARGGHSYEQYF. The DNA of the CDR3 is TGTGCCAGCAGCTTAGCGCGGGGGGGACACTCCTACGAGCAGTACTTC.

The chain links TRBV14 to TRBJ2-3; D might be TRBD2 (6 bases). The CDR3 is 12 residues long. Germline V gene sequence: CDR1 SGHDN, CDR2 FVKESK. V shed 3 bases and J shed 10 bases, with 11 bases lying between them. The CDR3 is CASSQDYEAQYF. The CDR3 DNA follows: TGTGCCAGCAGCCAGGACTATGAGGCGCAGTATTTT. Drawing the rest from reference TRBV14 and TRBJ2-3, the complete variable domain is EAGVTQFPSHSVIEKGQTVTLRCDPISGHDNLYWYRRVMGKEIKFLLHFVKESKQDESGMPNNRFLAERTGGTYSTLKVQPAELEDSGVYFCASSQDYEAQYFGPGTRLTVL.

The chain combines TRBV15 with TRBJ2-1; TRBD2 agrees at 9 bases. Germline values: CDR1 LNHNV, CDR2 YYDKDF (reference sequence). The CDR3 runs to 15 residues. V dropped 0 bases and J dropped 9; count of bases not matched to a gene: 6. This CDR3 reads CATSREKGLAGEQFF. The CDR3 bases are TGTGCCACCAGCAGAGAAAAGGGACTAGCCGGTGAGCAGTTCTTC.

This clone showed up many times. The chain is built from TRBV19 and TRBJ1-2; D remains ambiguous. V gave up 3 bases and J gave up 8 bases, with 16 bases separating them. The CDR3 totals 14 residues. The germline CDR1 and CDR2 sequences are LNHDA and SQIVND (reference sequence). The CDR3, as DNA: TGTGCCAGTAGTATTTCCTCGTTGGGCAGGGGCTACACCTTC. Translated, it gives CASSISSLGRGYTF.

V is TRBV27 and J is TRBJ1-6, with a possible D match to TRBD1 (6 bases). CDR3 length equals 14 residues. Per germline, CDR1 MNHEY and CDR2 SMNVEV (reference sequence). Trimming pared 2 bases from V and 10 bases from J, leaving 12 bases between. Here the CDR3 reads CASSLLGANSPLHF. CDR3 DNA: TGTGCCAGCAGTTTACTGGGGGCGAACTCACCCCTCCACTTT.